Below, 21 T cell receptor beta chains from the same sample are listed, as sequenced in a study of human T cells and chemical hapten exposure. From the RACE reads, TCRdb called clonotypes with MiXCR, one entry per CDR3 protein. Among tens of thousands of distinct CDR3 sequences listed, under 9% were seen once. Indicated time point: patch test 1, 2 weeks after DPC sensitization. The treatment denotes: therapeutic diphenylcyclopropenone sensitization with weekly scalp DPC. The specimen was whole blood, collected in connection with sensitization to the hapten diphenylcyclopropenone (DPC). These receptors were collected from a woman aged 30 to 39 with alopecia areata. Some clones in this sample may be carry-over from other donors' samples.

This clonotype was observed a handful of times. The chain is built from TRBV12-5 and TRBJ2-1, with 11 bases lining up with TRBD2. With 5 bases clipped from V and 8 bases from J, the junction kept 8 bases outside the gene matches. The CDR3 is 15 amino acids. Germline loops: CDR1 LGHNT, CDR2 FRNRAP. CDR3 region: CASGPPSGGFHEQFF. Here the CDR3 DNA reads TGTGCTAGTGGTCCGCCTAGCGGGGGGTTCCATGAGCAGTTCTTC.

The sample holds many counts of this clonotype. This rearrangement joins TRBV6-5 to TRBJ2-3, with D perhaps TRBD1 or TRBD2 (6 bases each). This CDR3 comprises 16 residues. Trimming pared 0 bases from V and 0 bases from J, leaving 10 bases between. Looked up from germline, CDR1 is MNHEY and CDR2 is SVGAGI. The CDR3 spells CASSYSGGTSTDTQYF. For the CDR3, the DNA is TGTGCCAGCAGTTACTCAGGGGGGACTAGCACAGATACGCAGTATTTT.

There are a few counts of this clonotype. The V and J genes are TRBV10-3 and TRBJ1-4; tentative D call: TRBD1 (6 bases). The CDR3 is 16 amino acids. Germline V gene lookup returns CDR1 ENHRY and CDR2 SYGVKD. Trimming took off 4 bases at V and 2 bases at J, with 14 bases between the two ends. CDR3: CAISANTGPTNEKLFF. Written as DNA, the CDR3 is TGTGCCATCAGTGCAAATACAGGGCCTACTAATGAAAAACTGTTTTTT.

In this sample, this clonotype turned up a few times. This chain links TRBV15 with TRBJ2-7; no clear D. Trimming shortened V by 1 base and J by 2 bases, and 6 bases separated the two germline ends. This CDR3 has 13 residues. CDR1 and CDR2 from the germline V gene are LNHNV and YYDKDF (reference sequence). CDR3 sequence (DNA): TGTGCCACCAGCAGAGGGGCTACCTACGAGCAGTACTTC. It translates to CATSRGATYEQYF.

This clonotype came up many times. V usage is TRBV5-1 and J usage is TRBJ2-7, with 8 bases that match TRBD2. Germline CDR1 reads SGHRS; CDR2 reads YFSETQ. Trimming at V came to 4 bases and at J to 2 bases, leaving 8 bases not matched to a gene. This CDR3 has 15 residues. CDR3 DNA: TGCGCCAGCAGCCCCGGGGGGGGGCGCGCCTACGAGCAGTACTTC. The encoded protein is CASSPGGGRAYEQYF.

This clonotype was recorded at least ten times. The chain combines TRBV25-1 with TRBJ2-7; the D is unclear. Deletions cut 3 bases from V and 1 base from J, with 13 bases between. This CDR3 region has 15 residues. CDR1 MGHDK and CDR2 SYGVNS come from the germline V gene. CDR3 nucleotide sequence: TGTGCCAGCAGTGATTTGGGAAGCTTATCCTACGAGCAGTACTTC. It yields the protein CASSDLGSLSYEQYF.

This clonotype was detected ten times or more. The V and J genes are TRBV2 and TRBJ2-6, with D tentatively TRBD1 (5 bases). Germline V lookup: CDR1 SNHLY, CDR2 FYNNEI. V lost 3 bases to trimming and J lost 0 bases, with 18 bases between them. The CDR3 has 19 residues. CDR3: CASSDGFGAVPSGANVLTF. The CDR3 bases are TGTGCCAGCAGTGATGGGTTTGGGGCAGTTCCCTCTGGGGCCAACGTCCTGACTTTC.

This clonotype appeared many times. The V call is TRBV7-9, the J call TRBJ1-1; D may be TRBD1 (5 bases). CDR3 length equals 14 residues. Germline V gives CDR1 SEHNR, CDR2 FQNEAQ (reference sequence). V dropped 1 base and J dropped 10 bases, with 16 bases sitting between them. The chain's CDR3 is CASSLGQGMHGAFF. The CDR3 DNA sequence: TGTGCCAGCAGCTTAGGGCAGGGAATGCATGGAGCTTTCTTT.

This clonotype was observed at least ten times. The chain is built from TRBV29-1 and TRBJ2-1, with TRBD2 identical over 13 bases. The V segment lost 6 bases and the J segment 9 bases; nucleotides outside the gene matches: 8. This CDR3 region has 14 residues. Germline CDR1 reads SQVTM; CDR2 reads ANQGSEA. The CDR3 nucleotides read TGCAGCGTGCCACTAGCGGGGGGGTCGAGTGAGCAGTTCTTC. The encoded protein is CSVPLAGGSSEQFF.

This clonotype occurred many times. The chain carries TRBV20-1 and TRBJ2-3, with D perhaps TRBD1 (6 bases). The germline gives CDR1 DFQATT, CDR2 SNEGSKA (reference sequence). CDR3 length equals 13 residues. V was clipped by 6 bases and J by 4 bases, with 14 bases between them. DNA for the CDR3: TGCAGTGCAAATACAGGGAAGGCAGATACGCAGTATTTT. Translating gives CSANTGKADTQYF.

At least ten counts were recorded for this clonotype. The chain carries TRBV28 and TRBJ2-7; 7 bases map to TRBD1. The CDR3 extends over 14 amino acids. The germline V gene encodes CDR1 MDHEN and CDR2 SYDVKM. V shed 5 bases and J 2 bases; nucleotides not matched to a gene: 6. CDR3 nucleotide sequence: TGTGCCAGCAGTACCGGGACAGATCCCTACGAGCAGTACTTC. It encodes CASSTGTDPYEQYF.

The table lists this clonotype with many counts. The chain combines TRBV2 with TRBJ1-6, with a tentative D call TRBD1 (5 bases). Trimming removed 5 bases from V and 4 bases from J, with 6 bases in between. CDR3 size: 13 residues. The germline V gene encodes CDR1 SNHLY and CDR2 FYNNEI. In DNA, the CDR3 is TGTGCCAGCAGTCAGGGATATAATTCACCCCTCCACTTT. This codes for CASSQGYNSPLHF.

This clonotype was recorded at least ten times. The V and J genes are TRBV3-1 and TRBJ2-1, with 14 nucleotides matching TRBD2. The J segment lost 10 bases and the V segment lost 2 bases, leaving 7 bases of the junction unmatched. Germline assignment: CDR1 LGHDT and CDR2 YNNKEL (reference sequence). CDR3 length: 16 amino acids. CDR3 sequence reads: CASSQRPGLAGVEQFF. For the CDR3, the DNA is TGTGCCAGCAGCCAACGCCCGGGACTAGCGGGGGTAGAGCAGTTCTTC.

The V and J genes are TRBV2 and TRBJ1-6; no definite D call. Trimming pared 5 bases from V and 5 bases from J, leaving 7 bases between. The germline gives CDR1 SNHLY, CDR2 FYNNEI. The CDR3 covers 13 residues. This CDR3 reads CASSSRNNSPLHF. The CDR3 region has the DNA TGTGCCAGCAGTTCCAGGAATAATTCACCCCTCCACTTT.

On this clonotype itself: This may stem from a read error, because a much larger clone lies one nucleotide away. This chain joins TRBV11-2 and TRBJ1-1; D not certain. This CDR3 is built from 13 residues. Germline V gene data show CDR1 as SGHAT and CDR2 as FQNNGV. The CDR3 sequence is CTSSLIVRTEAFF. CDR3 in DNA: TGTACCAGCAGCTTAATTGTGCGTACTGAAGCTTTCTTT.

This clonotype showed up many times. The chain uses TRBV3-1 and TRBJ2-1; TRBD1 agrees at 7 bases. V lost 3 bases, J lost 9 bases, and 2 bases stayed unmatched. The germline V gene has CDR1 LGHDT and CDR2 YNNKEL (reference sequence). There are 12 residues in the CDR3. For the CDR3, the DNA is TGTGCCAGCAGCCATACAGGGGCTGAGCAGTTCTTC. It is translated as CASSHTGAEQFF.

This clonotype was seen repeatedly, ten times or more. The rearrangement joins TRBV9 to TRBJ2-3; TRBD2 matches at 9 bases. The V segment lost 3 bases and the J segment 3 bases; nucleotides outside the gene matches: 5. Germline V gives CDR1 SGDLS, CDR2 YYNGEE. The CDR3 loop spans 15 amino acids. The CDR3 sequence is CASSAAGGRTDTQYF. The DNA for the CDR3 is TGTGCCAGCAGCGCCGCGGGGGGGCGGACAGATACGCAGTATTTT. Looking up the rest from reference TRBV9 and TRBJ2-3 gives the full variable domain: DSGVTQTPKHLITATGQRVTLRCSPRSGDLSVYWYQQSLDQGLQFLIQYYNGEERAKGNILERFSAQQFPDLHSELNLSSLELGDSALYFCASSAAGGRTDTQYFGPGTRLTVL.

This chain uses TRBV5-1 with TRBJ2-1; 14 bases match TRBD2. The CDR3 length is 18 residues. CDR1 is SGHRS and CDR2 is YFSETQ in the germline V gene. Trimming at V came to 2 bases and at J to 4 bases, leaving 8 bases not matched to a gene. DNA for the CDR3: TGCGCCAGCAGCTTTACGGGACTAGCGGGGGCTCGGTACAATGAGCAGTTCTTC. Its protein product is CASSFTGLAGARYNEQFF.

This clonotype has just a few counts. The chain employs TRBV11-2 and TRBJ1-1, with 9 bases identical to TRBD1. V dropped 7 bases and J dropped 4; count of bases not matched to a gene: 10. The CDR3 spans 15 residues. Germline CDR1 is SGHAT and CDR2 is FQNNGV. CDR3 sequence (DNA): TGTGCCAGCAATTCCCCCTACAGGGGGCCCACTGAAGCTTTCTTT. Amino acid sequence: CASNSPYRGPTEAFF.

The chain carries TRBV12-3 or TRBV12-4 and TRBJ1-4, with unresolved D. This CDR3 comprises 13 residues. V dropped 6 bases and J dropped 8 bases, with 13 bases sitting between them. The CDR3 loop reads CASRIRTSEKLFF. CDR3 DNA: TGTGCCAGCAGAATCCGGACTTCCGAAAAACTGTTTTTT.

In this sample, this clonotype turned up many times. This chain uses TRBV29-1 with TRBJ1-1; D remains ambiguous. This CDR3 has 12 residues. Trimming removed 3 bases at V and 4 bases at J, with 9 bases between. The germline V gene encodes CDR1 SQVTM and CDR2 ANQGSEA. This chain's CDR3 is CSVDVRSTEAFF. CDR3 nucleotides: TGCAGCGTTGATGTCCGTTCCACTGAAGCTTTCTTT.